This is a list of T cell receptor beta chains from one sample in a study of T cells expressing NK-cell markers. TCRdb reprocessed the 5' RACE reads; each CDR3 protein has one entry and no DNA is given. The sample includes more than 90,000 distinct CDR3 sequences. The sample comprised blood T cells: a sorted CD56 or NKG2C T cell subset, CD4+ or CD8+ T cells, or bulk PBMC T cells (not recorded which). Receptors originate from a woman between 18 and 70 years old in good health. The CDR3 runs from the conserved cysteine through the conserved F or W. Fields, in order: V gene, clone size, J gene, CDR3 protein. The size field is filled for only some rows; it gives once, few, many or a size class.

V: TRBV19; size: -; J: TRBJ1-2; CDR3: CASSEPGELWYGYTF
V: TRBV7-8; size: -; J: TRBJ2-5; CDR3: CASCSTPSGISGETQYF
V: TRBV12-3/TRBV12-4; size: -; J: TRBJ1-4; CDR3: CASSDTGVGEKLFF
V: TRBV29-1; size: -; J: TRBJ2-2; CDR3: CSVGDRNTGELFF
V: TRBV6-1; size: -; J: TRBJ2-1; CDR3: CASTSGSSYNEQFF
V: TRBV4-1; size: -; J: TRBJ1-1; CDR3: CASSQDPGGNTEAFF
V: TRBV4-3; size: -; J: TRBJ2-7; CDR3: CASSQDQGGAAYEQYF
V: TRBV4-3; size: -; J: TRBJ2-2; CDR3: CASSPPDLTGELFF
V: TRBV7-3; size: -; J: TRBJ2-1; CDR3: CASSSGLAGYLDEQFF
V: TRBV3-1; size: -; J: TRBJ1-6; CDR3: CASSQEGDNNSPLHF
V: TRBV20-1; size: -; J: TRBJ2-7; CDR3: CSAESAGTSGALSSYEQYF
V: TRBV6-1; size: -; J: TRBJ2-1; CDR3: CASSPTSGRAGNEQFF
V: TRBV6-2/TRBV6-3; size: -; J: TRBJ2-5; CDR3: CASSYSAQTSRDQETQYF
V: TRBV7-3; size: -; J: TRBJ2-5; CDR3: CASSPTTSGEETQYF
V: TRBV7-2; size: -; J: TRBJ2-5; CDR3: CASSSWTDQETQYF
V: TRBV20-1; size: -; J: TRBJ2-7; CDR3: CSAFQQGMISYEQYF
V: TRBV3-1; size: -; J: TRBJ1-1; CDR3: CASRGAAGPEAFF
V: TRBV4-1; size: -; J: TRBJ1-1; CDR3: CASSQWGQNTEAFF
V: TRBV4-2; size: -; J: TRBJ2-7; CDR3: CASSQVGDFTYEQYF
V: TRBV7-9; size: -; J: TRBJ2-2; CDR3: CASSLAGGQSGGELFF
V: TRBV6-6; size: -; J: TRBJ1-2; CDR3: CAERDGNYGYTF
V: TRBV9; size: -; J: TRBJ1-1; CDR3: CASGRGATEAFF
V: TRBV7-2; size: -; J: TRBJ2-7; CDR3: CASSLFSNEQYF
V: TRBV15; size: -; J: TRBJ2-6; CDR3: CATSSHRSSGANVLTF
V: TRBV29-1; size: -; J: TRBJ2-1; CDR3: CSAETELSYNEQFF
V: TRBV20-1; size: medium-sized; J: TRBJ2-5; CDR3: CSARVGDHLETQYF
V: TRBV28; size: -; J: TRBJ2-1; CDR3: CASSFPTSGPPNEQFF
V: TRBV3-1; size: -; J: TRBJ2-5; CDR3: CASRHSRGGARGETQYF
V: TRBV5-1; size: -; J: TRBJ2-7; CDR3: CASGPGQVASEQYF
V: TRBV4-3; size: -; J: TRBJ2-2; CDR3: CASGDRGNTGELFF
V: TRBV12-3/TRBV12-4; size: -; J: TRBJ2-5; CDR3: CASRSMETQYF
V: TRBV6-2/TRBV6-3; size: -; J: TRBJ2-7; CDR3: CASSYQRELPPSYEQYF
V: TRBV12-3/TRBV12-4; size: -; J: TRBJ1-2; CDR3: CASSLQEKDENNYGYTF
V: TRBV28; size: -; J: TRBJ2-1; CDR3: CASSTPGSPNNEQFF
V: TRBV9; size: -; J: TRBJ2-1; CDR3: CASSVPAGVVNEQFF
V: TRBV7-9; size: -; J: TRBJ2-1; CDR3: CASSLGSSNEQFF
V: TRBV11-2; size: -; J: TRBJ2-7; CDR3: CASRGAGSFTYEQYF
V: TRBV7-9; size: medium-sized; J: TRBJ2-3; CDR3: CASSGVRADTQYF
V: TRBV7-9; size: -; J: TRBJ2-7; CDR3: CASSADRNSYEQYF
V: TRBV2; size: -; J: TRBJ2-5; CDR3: CASTRGLAGVVETQYF
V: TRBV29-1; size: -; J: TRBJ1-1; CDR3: CSVEEGVRREEAFF
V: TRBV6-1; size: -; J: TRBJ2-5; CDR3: CASGGTFQETQYF
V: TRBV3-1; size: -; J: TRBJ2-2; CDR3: CASSHSPSGRPYSGELFF
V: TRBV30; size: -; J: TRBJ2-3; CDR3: CAWVEAGEDTQYF
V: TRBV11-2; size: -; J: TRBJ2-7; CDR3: CASSLITTSYEQYF
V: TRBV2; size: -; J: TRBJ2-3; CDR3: CASSSGSSTDTQYF
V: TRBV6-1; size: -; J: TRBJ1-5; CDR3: CASSETGGGQPQHF